This passage covers 2 T cell receptor beta chains from one sample sequenced in a study of T cell responses to AZD1222 COVID-19 vaccine. The repertoire was sequenced with immunoSEQ multiplex PCR; TCRdb's copy has only in-frame clones and lacks some. Among 130,000 to 150,000 clones listed, 90% were seen once. The material was peripheral blood, obtained on day 0 of AZD1222 vaccination. These receptors originate from an adult in good health.

The chain combines TRBV7-6 with TRBJ1-1; D remains unclear. Germline V gives CDR1 SGHVS, CDR2 FNYEAQ. This CDR3 is built from 15 residues. V was pared by 5 bases and J by 0 bases, with 13 bases between. The CDR3 bases are TGTGCCAGCAGCCCCTTAGGACCTATGAACACTGAAGCTTTCTTT. It yields the protein CASSPLGPMNTEAFF.

V usage is TRBV11-2 and J usage is TRBJ1-2; the match to TRBD1 covers 7 bases. The CDR3 has 13 residues. Trimming cost V 4 bases and J 4 bases; bases outside gene matches: 3. Germline V gene data show CDR1 as SGHAT and CDR2 as FQNNGV. In DNA, the CDR3 is TGTGCCAGCAGCTCCAGGGGGGGCTATGGCTACACCTTC. As protein: CASSSRGGYGYTF.